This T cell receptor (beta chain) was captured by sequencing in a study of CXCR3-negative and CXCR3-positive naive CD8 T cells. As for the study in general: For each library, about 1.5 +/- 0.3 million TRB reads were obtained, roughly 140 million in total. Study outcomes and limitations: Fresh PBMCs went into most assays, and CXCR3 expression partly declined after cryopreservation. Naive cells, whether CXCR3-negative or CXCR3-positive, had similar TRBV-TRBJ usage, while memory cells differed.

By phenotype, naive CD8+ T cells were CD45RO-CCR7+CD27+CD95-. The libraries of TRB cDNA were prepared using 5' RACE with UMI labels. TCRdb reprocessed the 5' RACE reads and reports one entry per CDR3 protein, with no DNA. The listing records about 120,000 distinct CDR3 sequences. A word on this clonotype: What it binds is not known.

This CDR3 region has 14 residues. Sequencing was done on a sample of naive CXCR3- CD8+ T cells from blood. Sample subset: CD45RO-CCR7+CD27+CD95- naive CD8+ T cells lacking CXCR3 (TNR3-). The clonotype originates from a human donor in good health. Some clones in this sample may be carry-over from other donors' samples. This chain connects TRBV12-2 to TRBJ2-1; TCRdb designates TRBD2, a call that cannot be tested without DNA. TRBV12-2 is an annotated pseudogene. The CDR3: CASRPPGSYNEQFF.